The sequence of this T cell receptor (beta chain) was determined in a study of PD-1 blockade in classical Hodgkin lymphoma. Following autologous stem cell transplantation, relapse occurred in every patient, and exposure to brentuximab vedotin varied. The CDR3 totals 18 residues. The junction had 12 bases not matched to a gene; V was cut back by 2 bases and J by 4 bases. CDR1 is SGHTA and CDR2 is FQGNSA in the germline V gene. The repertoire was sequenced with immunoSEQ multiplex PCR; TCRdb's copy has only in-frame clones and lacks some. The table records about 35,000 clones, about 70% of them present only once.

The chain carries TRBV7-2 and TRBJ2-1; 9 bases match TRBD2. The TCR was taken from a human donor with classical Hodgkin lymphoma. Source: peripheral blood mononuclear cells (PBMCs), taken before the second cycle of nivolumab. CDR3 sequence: CASSLRLRGSGGYNEQFF. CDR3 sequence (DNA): TGTGCCAGCAGCTTAAGACTTAGGGGTAGCGGGGGATACAATGAGCAGTTCTTC.